The rows below give T cell receptor beta chains drawn from one sample of a study of cytomegalovirus exposure and HLA in healthy donors. Method: immunoSEQ multiplex PCR; TCRdb's copy keeps in-frame clones and lacks some. The sample holds under 70,000 clones, about 70% seen once. What was sequenced was PBMCs. These receptors all come from a woman in her thirties in good health and CMV-seronegative. The CDR3 runs from the conserved cysteine through the conserved F or W. The D gene is left open where the match is weak. The size field is filled for only some rows; it gives once, few, many or a size class.

CDR3nt	CDR3aa	abundance	v_gene	j_gene	d_gene	len
TGTGCCAGCAGCCATACCTTAGATCGTGGCGGTTCACCCCTCCACTTT	CASSHTLDRGGSPLHF	-	TRBV2	TRBJ1-6	-	16
TGTGCCAGTAGTAAAGAGCTAGCGGGGGGACTAGAGACCCAGTACTTC	CASSKELAGGLETQYF	-	TRBV19	TRBJ2-5	TRBD2	16
TGTGCCAGCAGCTTTATACGGACAGATACGCAGTATTTT	CASSFIRTDTQYF	once	TRBV11-2	TRBJ2-3	-	13
TGCAGCGTTGGGAAGAGTACAGGTGCTGGCTACACCTTC	CSVGKSTGAGYTF	-	TRBV29-1	TRBJ1-2	-	13
TGTGCCAGCAGGGAGGGTTCAGGGTTCTATGGCTACACCTTC	CASREGSGFYGYTF	few	TRBV2	TRBJ1-2	-	14
TGCGCCAGCAGCCAAGATGGTATTTTCGTACAGAACACAGATACGCAGTATTTT	CASSQDGIFVQNTDTQYF	-	TRBV4-3	TRBJ2-3	-	18
TGTGCCAGTAGTATAGGACGGTTCGACAGGGATGGAAACACCATATATTTT	CASSIGRFDRDGNTIYF	-	TRBV19	TRBJ1-3	TRBD1	17
TGTGCCAGCAGCCAAGGCTCACTAGCGGGAGGCTACAATGAGCAGTTCTTC	CASSQGSLAGGYNEQFF	-	TRBV5-8	TRBJ2-1	TRBD2	17
TGTGCCAGTAGTATAGGCACAGGGTTGGCTAATCAGCCCCAGCATTTT	CASSIGTGLANQPQHF	-	TRBV19	TRBJ1-5	-	16
TGTGCCAGCAGTCCCGGCTCAGGGGGTATGAACACTGAAGCTTTCTTT	CASSPGSGGMNTEAFF	-	TRBV27	TRBJ1-1	TRBD1	16
TGTGCCAGCAGTTTCTCGGGGGCGGGGGTTGGCATTCAGTACTTC	CASSFSGAGVGIQYF	-	TRBV27	TRBJ2-4	-	15
TGTGCCAGCAGTGTCACCGGACACCCCCGGGAGCAGTCCTTC	CASSVTGHPREQSF	few	TRBV27	TRBJ2-7	-	14
TGTGCCAGCTCCGACAGGGTTGGGGATAGCAATCAGCCCCAGCATTTT	CASSDRVGDSNQPQHF	-	TRBV2	TRBJ1-5	TRBD1	16
TGTGCCAGCAGCTTGGTGCCGGGACAGGGCAATCAGCCCCAGCATTTT	CASSLVPGQGNQPQHF	-	TRBV5-5	TRBJ1-5	TRBD1	16
TGTGCCAGCAGTTACTCTATTGAGAGCTCCTACGAGCAGTACTTC	CASSYSIESSYEQYF	few	TRBV6-5	TRBJ2-7	-	15
TGTGCCAGCAACAGTAATAATTCACCCCTCCACTTT	CASNSNNSPLHF	-	TRBV28	TRBJ1-6	-	12
TGTGCCAGCAGCTGGGAGCGGGGGGGCCGCACCGGGGAGCTGTTTTTT	CASSWERGGRTGELFF	few	TRBV11-1	TRBJ2-2	TRBD2	16
TGTGCCAGCAGCTCCCTCAGGGGCCTGGGGATCTACGAGCAGTACTTC	CASSSLRGLGIYEQYF	few	TRBV5-4	TRBJ2-7	-	16
TGTGCCTGGAGTGGAAAATTTCCGGGACAGGGGGGAGGGACCCAGTACTTC	CAWSGKFPGQGGGTQYF	-	TRBV30	TRBJ2-5	TRBD1	17
TGTGCCTGGAGTGTAAATTCTATAGCGGGGGGGCCGACAGATACGCAGTATTTT	CAWSVNSIAGGPTDTQYF	-	TRBV30	TRBJ2-3	TRBD2	18
TGTGCCAGCAGTCGGGACAGGGGGTACCAAGAGACCCAGTACTTC	CASSRDRGYQETQYF	-	TRBV7-9	TRBJ2-5	TRBD1	15
TGTGCCAGCAGTGTTGACGGGAGTTGGGGTGAAAAACTGTTTTTT	CASSVDGSWGEKLFF	-	TRBV2	TRBJ1-4	-	15
TGTGCCAGCAAGGGACAGGGAGCCTACGAGCAGTACTTC	CASKGQGAYEQYF	-	TRBV7-9	TRBJ2-7	TRBD1	13
TGTGCCAGCAGCCTACAGGGGTACTTTGATGAAAAACTGTTTTTT	CASSLQGYFDEKLFF	-	TRBV9	TRBJ1-4	TRBD1	15
TGCGCCAGCAGTGATGTCAGTACGGAAGCTTTCTTT	CASSDVSTEAFF	few	TRBV10-2	TRBJ1-1	-	12
TGTGCCAGCAGTGAGGGCACCTTTGGAACTGAAGCTTTCTTT	CASSEGTFGTEAFF	few	TRBV2	TRBJ1-1	-	14
TGTGCCAGCAGCGAGGGACAGGGCCGCAATGAGCAGTTCTTC	CASSEGQGRNEQFF	-	TRBV7-9	TRBJ2-1	TRBD1	14
TGTGCCAGCAGCCAAGATAATACGCGGGGGGGCCAAGAGACCCAGTACTTC	CASSQDNTRGGQETQYF	-	TRBV4-2	TRBJ2-5	TRBD2	17
TGTGCCAGCAGTGAAGATACAACTAATGAAAAACTGTTTTTT	CASSEDTTNEKLFF	few	TRBV2	TRBJ1-4	-	14
TGTGCCAGCTCTCCGAGGAACTCCCGACCCAACGAGCAGTACTTC	CASSPRNSRPNEQYF	-	TRBV5-3	TRBJ2-7	-	15
TGCGCCAGCAGCCAATCCCGGGACAGCGGGGCTTTCTTT	CASSQSRDSGAFF	-	TRBV4-3	TRBJ1-1	TRBD1	13
TGTGCCAGCAGTACAAACGGGGCCTATAATTCACCCCTCCACTTT	CASSTNGAYNSPLHF	-	TRBV2	TRBJ1-6	-	15
TGTGCCAGTAGTGGGGAGACTAGCGCGGTTACGCAGTATTTT	CASSGETSAVTQYF	-	TRBV19	TRBJ2-3	TRBD2	14
TGTGCCAGCAGCCCTCTACCCGGGACAGTGCAGGGGGCTTCCCCCCGCTCCTACGAGCAGTACTTC	CASSPLPGTVQGASPRSYEQYF	-	TRBV14	TRBJ2-7	TRBD1	22
TGTGCCAGCAGTTTCGGAAATCACAGGTATGAGCAGTTCTTC	CASSFGNHRYEQFF	-	TRBV27	TRBJ2-1	-	14
TGCAGCGTTGAAGGACAGGGGGTAGCCAAAAACATTCAGTACTTC	CSVEGQGVAKNIQYF	-	TRBV29-1	TRBJ2-4	TRBD1	15
TGTGCCAGCAGTCATACAGGCTCGATCGAGCAGTACTTC	CASSHTGSIEQYF	-	TRBV7-9	TRBJ2-7	-	13
TGTGCCAGCAGTGAATGGGCAGGGGAAGGGAACACCATATATTTT	CASSEWAGEGNTIYF	few	TRBV6-1	TRBJ1-3	-	15
TGTGCCAGCAGCTTGGGACAGGAGAACACTGAAGCTTTCTTT	CASSLGQENTEAFF	-	TRBV7-9	TRBJ1-1	TRBD1	14
TGTGCCAGCTCACCTCAACTAGCGGGGGCCTACACCGGGGAGCTGTTTTTT	CASSPQLAGAYTGELFF	-	TRBV18	TRBJ2-2	TRBD2	17
TGTGCCAGCAGCACCAGACTAGGAGGGACCGGGGAGCTGTTTTTT	CASSTRLGGTGELFF	-	TRBV7-2	TRBJ2-2	-	15
TGTGCCAGCAGCTCCAGTGAGCGGGGGGACGCCAATGAGCAGTTCTTC	CASSSSERGDANEQFF	-	TRBV7-2	TRBJ2-1	TRBD2	16
TGTGCCAGCAGCCCATACTGGGACAGGGCCCAGACCCAGTACTTC	CASSPYWDRAQTQYF	-	TRBV5-6	TRBJ2-5	TRBD1	15
TGTGCCAGCAGCGCACCAGGGGGCATCTATGGCTACACCTTC	CASSAPGGIYGYTF	-	TRBV7-2	TRBJ1-2	TRBD1	14
TGCGCCAGCAGCTTACTGACGGGGGGGCCCTACGAGCAGTACTTC	CASSLLTGGPYEQYF	-	TRBV5-1	TRBJ2-7	TRBD2	15
TGTGCCAGCAGTCGACAGGGCACTGAAGCTTTCTTT	CASSRQGTEAFF	-	TRBV2	TRBJ1-1	TRBD1	12
TGTGCCAGCAGCTTGGGGCCCACTGGAAACACCATATATTTT	CASSLGPTGNTIYF	-	TRBV5-6	TRBJ1-3	-	14
TGTGGCAGCAGCTCAACCGGGACAGGGTACTCACCCCTCCACTTT	CGSSSTGTGYSPLHF	once	TRBV5-6	TRBJ1-6	TRBD1	15
TGTGCCAGCAGGAGACTAGCGGGGGGCACAGATACGCAGTATTTT	CASRRLAGGTDTQYF	-	TRBV6-1	TRBJ2-3	TRBD2	15
TGTGCCACCTGGACAGGCACAGATACGCAGTATTTT	CATWTGTDTQYF	-	TRBV10-3	TRBJ2-3	-	12
TGTGCCAGCTCACTTCGACAGGGAGAGACTTTCTTT	CASSLRQGETFF	-	TRBV18	TRBJ1-1	TRBD1	12